This paragraph reports one TCR beta chain. What this receptor recognizes is not known. The input lacks base qualities; no much larger clone sits a single base away. Collaborating institutions collected whole blood in K2EDTA tubes following their own protocols. For TCRbeta analysis, collaborator samples were shipped as frozen whole blood, as isolated PBMCs, or as DNA extracted from either sample type. These data belong to a study of blood T cell repertoires in COVID-19 (dated by TCRdb to about 2020). Broadly, across the study: Collaborator samples came from the United States, Italy and Spain and covered acute and convalescent phases of COVID-19. The samples were drawn from two sources: the first 160 participants of the ongoing ImmuneRACE study, and 1,254 subjects contributed by 6 global collaborators. The repertoires were released in a freely available public database intended as a resource for research on the immune response to SARS-CoV-2. Where HLA class I and class II types were available, the types were taken from metadata supplied by the sample provider, not from assay-based typing. Subjects who had been exposed to COVID-19, were actively infected with it, or had recovered from it provided the deeply sampled blood TCRbeta repertoires that made up the dataset. Nearly every sample came with metadata listing a de-identified subject ID, COVID-19 status, age in years and sex. The prospective study material was composed of cDNA or gDNA derived from T cells, B-cell-depleted T cells, or PBMCs. Study-level results and caveats: How much clinical and demographic metadata was included differed by source and by participant, and the metadata was provided uncurated.

The immunoSEQ Assay, a bias-controlled multiplex PCR, was used to amplify TCRbeta CDR3 regions from genomic DNA. The study's processing was this. Within the assay, amplification of reference gene primers was used to estimate how many nucleated cells each sample contained. To quantify the absolute abundance of each unique TCRbeta CDR3 rearrangement, sequence reads were collapsed and filtered. For each sample, productive Simpson clonality was calculated by taking the square root of Simpson's diversity index across productive rearrangements. Not all clones reach the TCRdb copy of this immuneACCESS table, which keeps in-frame sequences only. Checked studies attribute under half of the gap to unresolved V genes and leave the rest unexplained. V and J calls plus clone size are reproduced from that table; the DNA served to infer D and trimming. The sample table shows some 160,000 clones, and more than 65% are seen once. The ten largest clones represent approximately 10% of the sample.

The CDR3 has 13 amino acids, counting the end cysteine and phenylalanine. Just the 39-base CDR3 DNA is kept, in frame starting at base 1. CDR1 and CDR2 (MNHEY, SVGAGI) derive from the germline V gene. Trimming at the junction amounts to 5 bases on V and 8 bases on J, and the germline ends lie 15 bases apart. The chain is encoded by TRBV6-5 joined to TRBJ1-1; the D gene is unclear. This receptor was taken from a man between 65 and 80 years old with active or convalescent COVID-19. Sequenced: peripheral blood. The base sequence is TGTGCCAGCAGTCTCCCAGGAGCGGGGGAAGCTTTCTTT. It translates as CASSLPGAGEAFF.